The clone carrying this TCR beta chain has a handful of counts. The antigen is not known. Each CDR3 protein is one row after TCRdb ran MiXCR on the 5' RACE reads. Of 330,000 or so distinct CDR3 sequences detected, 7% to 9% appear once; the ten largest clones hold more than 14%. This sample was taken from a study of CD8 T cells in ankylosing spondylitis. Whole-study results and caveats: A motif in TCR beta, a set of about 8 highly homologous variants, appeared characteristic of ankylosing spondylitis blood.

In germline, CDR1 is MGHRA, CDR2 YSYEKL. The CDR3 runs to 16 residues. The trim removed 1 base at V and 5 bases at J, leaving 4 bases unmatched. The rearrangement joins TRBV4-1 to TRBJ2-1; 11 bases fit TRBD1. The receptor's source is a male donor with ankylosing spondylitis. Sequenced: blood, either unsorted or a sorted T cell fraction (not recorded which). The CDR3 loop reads CASSQVDRGPNNEQFF. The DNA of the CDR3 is TGCGCCAGCAGCCAAGTGGACAGGGGGCCTAACAATGAGCAGTTCTTC.